The 7 T cell receptor beta chains given below trace back to one sample, sequenced in a study of shared clonotypes between healthy human individuals (dated by TCRdb to about 2020). The library was made by the immunoSEQ multiplex PCR assay. TCRdb's version of the immuneACCESS table is confined to in-frame rearrangements and falls short of the full clone set. An unresolved V gene accounts for under half of the shortfall where checked; the remainder is of unknown origin. The sample table holds fewer than 400,000 clones, of which less than 85% were seen once. Around 10% of the sample is taken by the ten largest. The sample consisted of memory CD4+ T cells sorted from blood. This specimen's cell subset or site label, interpreted: CD45RA-negative fraction. These receptors came from a man aged 25-45 years in good health.

V usage is TRBV9 and J usage is TRBJ2-5; 8 bases align to TRBD1. Germline lookup yields CDR1 SGDLS and CDR2 YYNGEE. This CDR3 spans 14 amino acids. V lost 7 bases and J lost 5; bases outside the gene matches: 10. The CDR3, as DNA: TGTGCCAGCGCTGCAGGGGGCAGCGGTGAGACCCAGTACTTC. Amino acids: CASAAGGSGETQYF.

The V gene is TRBV5-4, the J gene TRBJ2-2; 11 bases are a match to TRBD2. Germline values: CDR1 SGHNT, CDR2 YYREEE (reference sequence). The CDR3 is 17 amino acids. The trim removed 2 bases at V and 4 bases at J, leaving 7 bases unmatched. The CDR3 DNA reads TGTGCCAGCAGCTTTAGCGGGAGGGCCCGCGTCACCGGGGAGCTGTTTTTT. It yields the protein CASSFSGRARVTGELFF.

V and J are TRBV6-6 and TRBJ1-1; no definite D call. From germline, CDR1 is MNHNY and CDR2 SVGAGI (reference sequence). The length of the CDR3 is 12 residues. The V end lost 6 bases, the J end lost 8 bases, and 13 bases lay between the germline ends. This chain's CDR3 is CASSFTSGEAFF. The CDR3 nucleotides read TGTGCCAGCAGCTTTACGAGCGGAGAAGCTTTCTTT.

The table lists this clone with a few counts. J is TRBJ1-2 and V is TRBV19, with D possibly matching TRBD1 (5 bases). Germline CDR1 reads LNHDA; CDR2 reads SQIVND (reference sequence). The CDR3 is 14 amino acids. V was shortened by 8 bases and J by 5 bases, with 18 bases between the two germline ends. The CDR3: CASSRDVGTYGYTF. CDR3 coding DNA: TGTGCCAGTTCCCGGGATGTGGGGACTTATGGCTACACCTTC.

Concerning this clone: The sample has other DNA sequences that encode this CDR3 too. J is TRBJ2-7 and V is TRBV11-2, with a weak D call TRBD1 (6 bases). This CDR3 spans 13 amino acids. Germline values: CDR1 SGHAT, CDR2 FQNNGV. Trimming removed 1 base from V and 4 bases from J, with 8 bases in between. CDR3 region: CASSLVRGYEQYF. The CDR3 DNA sequence: TGTGCCAGCAGCTTAGTTAGGGGGTACGAGCAGTACTTC.

The J gene is TRBJ2-7, the V gene TRBV28; the match to TRBD2 covers 15 bases. The trim removed 6 bases at V and 4 bases at J, leaving 4 bases unmatched. Germline CDR1 and CDR2: MDHEN and SYDVKM. CDR3 length: 15 residues. The CDR3 spells CASRPGLAGGYEQYF. CDR3 in DNA: TGTGCCAGCAGACCGGGACTAGCGGGAGGATACGAGCAGTACTTC.

The J gene is TRBJ2-7, the V gene TRBV2, with 7 bases fitting TRBD1. The germline CDR1 and CDR2 sequences are SNHLY and FYNNEI. The CDR3 is made up of 13 amino acids. J gave up 7 bases and V 4 bases, and 7 bases lay outside the gene matches. CDR3 in amino acids: CASSGERGREQYF. The CDR3, as DNA: TGTGCCAGCAGTGGAGAAAGGGGGCGGGAGCAGTACTTC.